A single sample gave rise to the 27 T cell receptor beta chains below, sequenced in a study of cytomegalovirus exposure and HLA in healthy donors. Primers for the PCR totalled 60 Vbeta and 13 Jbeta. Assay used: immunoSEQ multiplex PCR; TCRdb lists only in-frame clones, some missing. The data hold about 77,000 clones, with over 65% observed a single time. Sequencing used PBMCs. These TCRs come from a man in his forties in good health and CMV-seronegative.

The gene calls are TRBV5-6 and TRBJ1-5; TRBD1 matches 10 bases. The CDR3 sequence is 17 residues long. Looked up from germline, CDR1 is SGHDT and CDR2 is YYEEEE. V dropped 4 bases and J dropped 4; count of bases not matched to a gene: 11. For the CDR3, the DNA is TGTGCCAGCAGCATATTCCCCGGGACAGGGGTGAATCAGCCCCAGCATTTT. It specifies CASSIFPGTGVNQPQHF.

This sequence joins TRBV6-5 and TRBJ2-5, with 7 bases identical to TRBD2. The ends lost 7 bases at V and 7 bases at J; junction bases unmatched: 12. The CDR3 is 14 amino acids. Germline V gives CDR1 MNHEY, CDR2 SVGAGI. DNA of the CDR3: TGTGCCAGCACCATGGGGGGGGGTTTGGGGACCCAGTACTTC. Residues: CASTMGGGLGTQYF.

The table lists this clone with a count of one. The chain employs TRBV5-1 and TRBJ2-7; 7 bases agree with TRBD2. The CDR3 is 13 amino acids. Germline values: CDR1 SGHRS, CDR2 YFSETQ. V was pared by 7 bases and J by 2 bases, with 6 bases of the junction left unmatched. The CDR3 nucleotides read TGCGCCAGCCGTCGGGAGGTCGCCTACGAGCAGTACTTC. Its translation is CASRREVAYEQYF.

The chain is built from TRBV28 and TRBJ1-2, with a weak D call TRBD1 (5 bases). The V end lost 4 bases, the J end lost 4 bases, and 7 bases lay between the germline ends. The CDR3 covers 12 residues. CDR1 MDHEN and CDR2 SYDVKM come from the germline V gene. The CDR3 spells CASSSGLYGYTF. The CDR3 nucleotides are TGTGCCAGCAGTTCAGGGCTCTATGGCTACACCTTC.

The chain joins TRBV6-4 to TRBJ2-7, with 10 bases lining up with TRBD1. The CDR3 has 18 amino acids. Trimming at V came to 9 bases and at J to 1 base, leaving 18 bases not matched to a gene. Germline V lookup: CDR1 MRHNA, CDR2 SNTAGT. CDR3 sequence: CARVEGDRGGRCSYEQYF. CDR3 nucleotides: TGTGCCAGGGTCGAAGGGGACAGGGGAGGTCGGTGTTCCTACGAGCAGTACTTC.

The CDR3 DNA reads TGCGCCAGCAGCCAATTTTCGGACAGTTATAATTCACCCCTCCACTTT. Encoded protein: CASSQFSDSYNSPLHF. The chain carries TRBV4-1 and TRBJ1-6; D is perhaps TRBD1 (6 bases). Trimming removed 2 bases from V and 4 bases from J, with 12 bases in between. CDR3 length: 16 amino acids. Per the germline V gene, CDR1 is MGHRA and CDR2 is YSYEKL.

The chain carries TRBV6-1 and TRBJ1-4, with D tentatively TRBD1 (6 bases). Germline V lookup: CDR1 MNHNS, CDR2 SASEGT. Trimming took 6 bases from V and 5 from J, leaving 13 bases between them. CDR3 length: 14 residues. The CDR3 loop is CASSATRGNEKLFF. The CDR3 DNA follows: TGTGCCAGCAGCGCCACTAGGGGGAATGAAAAACTGTTTTTT.

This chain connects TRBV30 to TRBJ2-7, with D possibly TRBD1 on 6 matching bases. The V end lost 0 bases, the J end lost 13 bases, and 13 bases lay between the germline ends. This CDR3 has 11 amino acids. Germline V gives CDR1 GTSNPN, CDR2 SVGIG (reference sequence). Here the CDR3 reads CAWSVGQGHYF. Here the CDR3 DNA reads TGTGCCTGGAGTGTAGGCCAGGGGCATTACTTC.

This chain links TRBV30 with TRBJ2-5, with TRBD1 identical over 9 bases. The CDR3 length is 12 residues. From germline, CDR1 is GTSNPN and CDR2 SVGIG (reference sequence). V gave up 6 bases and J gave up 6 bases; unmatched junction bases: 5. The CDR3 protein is CACPGQGQTQYF. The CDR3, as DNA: TGTGCCTGTCCGGGACAGGGCCAGACCCAGTACTTC.

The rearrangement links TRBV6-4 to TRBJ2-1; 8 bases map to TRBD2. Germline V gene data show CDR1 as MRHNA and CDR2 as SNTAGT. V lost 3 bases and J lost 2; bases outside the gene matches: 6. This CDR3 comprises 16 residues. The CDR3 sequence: CASSEIPGGAYNEQFF. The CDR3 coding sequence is TGTGCCAGCAGTGAAATCCCGGGAGGGGCCTACAATGAGCAGTTCTTC.

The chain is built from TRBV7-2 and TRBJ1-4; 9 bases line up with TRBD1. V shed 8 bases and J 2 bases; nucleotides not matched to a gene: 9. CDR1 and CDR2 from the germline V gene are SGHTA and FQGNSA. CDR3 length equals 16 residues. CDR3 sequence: CASSPGQGTTNEKLFF. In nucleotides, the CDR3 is TGTGCCAGCTCCCCGGGACAGGGCACGACTAATGAAAAACTGTTTTTT.

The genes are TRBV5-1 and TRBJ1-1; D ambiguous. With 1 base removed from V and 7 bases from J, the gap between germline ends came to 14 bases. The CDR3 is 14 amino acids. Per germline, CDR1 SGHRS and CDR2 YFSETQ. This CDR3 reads CASSLKGLGGEAFF. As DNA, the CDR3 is TGCGCCAGCAGCTTGAAGGGCCTGGGAGGTGAAGCTTTCTTT.

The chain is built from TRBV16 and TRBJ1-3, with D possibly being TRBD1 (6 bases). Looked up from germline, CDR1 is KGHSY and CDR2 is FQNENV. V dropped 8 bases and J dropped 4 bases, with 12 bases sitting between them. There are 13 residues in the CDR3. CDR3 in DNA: TGTGCCAGCTCAGGGGTCTACGGAAACACCATATATTTT. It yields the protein CASSGVYGNTIYF.

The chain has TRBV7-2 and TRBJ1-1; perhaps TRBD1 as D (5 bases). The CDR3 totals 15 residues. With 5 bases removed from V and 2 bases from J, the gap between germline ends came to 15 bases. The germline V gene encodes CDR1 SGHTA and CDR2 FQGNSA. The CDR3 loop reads CASSPRGGLNTEAFF. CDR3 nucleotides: TGTGCCAGCAGCCCCCGGGGGGGTCTTAACACTGAAGCTTTCTTT.

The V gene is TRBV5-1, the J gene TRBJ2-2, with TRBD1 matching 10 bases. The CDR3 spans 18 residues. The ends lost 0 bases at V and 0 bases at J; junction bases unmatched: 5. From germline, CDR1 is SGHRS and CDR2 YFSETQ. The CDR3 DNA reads TGCGCCAGCAGCTTGGGCGTGACAGGGGGCACGAACACCGGGGAGCTGTTTTTT. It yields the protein CASSLGVTGGTNTGELFF.

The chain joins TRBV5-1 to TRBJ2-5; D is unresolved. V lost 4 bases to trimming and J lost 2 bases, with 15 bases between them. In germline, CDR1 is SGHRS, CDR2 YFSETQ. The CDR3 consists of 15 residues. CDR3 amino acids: CASSPKLNLQETQYF. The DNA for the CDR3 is TGCGCCAGCAGCCCGAAACTGAACTTACAAGAGACCCAGTACTTC.

CDR3 sequence reads: CASSQDGGGTNYGYTF. The CDR3 DNA reads TGCGCCAGCAGCCAAGATGGTGGGGGGACGAACTATGGCTACACCTTC. The chain combines TRBV4-3 with TRBJ1-2, with D tentatively TRBD1 (5 bases). Trimming took off 0 bases at V and 2 bases at J, with 13 bases between the two ends. The CDR3 totals 16 residues. From germline, CDR1 is LGHNA and CDR2 YSLEER.

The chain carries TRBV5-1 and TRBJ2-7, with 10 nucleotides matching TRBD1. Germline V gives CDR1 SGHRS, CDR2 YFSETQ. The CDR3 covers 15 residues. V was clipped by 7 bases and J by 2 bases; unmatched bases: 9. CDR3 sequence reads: CASRIDRGRTYEQYF. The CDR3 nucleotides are TGCGCCAGCCGTATAGACAGGGGGCGAACCTACGAGCAGTACTTC.

This CDR3 is CASSIVTSGRSETQYF. In DNA, the CDR3 is TGTGCCAGTAGTATAGTGACTAGCGGGAGGAGTGAGACCCAGTACTTC. V usage is TRBV19 and J usage is TRBJ2-5, with 13 bases lining up with TRBD2. Germline-derived CDR1 and CDR2 are LNHDA and SQIVND (reference sequence). V dropped 1 base and J dropped 5; count of bases not matched to a gene: 4. The CDR3 loop spans 16 amino acids.

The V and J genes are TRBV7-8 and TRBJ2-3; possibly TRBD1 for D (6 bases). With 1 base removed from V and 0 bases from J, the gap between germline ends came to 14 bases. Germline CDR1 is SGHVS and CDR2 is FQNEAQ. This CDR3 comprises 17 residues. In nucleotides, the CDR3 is TGTGCCAGCAGCTTAGTGAGGGGGAAAACTAGCACAGATACGCAGTATTTT. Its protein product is CASSLVRGKTSTDTQYF.

CDR3 coding DNA: TGTGCCAGCAGCTTGGATCGGGGGGCCTGGGAGCAGTACTTC. This encodes CASSLDRGAWEQYF. This chain connects TRBV5-4 to TRBJ2-7; weak D call: TRBD2 (7 bases). This CDR3 comprises 14 residues. Per the germline V gene, CDR1 is SGHNT and CDR2 is YYREEE (reference sequence). Trimming pared 0 bases from V and 7 bases from J, leaving 14 bases between. The variable domain in full, completed from reference TRBV5-4 and TRBJ2-7, reads ETGVTQSPTHLIKTRGQQVTLRCSSQSGHNTVSWYQQALGQGPQFIFQYYREEENGRGNFPPRFSGLQFPNYSSELNVNALELDDSALYLCASSLDRGAWEQYFGPGTRLTVT.

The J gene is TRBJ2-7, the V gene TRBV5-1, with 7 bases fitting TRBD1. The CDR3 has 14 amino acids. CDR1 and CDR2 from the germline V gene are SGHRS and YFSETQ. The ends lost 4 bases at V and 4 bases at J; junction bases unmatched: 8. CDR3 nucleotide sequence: TGCGCCAGCAGCCTACGGGACAGCCTATACGAGCAGTACTTC. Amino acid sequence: CASSLRDSLYEQYF.

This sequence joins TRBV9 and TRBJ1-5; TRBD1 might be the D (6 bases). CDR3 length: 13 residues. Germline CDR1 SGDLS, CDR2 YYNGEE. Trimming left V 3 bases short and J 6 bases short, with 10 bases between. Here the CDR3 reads CASSAGEGQPQHF. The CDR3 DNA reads TGTGCCAGCAGCGCAGGGGAAGGTCAGCCCCAGCATTTT. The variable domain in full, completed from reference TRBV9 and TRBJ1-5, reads DSGVTQTPKHLITATGQRVTLRCSPRSGDLSVYWYQQSLDQGLQFLIQYYNGEERAKGNILERFSAQQFPDLHSELNLSSLELGDSALYFCASSAGEGQPQHFGDGTRLSIL.

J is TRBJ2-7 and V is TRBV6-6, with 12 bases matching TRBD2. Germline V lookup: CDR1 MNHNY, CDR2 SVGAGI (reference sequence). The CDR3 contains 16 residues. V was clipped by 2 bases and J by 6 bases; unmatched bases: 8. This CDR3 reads CASSYSRLAGVGEQYF. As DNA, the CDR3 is TGTGCCAGCAGTTACAGCCGACTAGCGGGAGTGGGCGAGCAGTACTTC.

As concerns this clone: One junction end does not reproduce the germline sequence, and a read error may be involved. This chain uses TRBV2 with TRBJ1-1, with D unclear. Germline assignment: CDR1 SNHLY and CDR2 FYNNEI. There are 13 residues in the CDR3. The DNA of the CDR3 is TGTGCCCGCAGTGAAAGGCAGGTATCTGAAGCTTTCTTT. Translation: CARSERQVSEAFF. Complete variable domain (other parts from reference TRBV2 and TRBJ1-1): EPEVTQTPSHQVTQMGQEVILRCVPISNHLYFYWYRQILGQKVEFLVSFYNNEISEKSEIFDDQFSVERPDGSNFTLKIRSTKLEDSAMYFCARSERQVSEAFFGQGTRLTVV.

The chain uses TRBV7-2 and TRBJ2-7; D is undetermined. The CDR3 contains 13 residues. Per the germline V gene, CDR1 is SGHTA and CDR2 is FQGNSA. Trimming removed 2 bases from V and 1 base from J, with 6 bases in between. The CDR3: CASSLWASYEQYF. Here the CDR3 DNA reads TGTGCCAGCAGCTTATGGGCGTCCTACGAGCAGTACTTC.

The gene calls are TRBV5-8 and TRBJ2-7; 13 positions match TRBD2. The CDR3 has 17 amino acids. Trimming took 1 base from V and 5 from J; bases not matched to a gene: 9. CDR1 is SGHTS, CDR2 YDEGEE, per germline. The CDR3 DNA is TGTGCCAGCAGCTTGCCTAAGGGGACTAGCGGGAAAAACGAGCAGTACTTC. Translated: CASSLPKGTSGKNEQYF.